The 2 T cell receptor beta chains listed next were all sequenced from one sample in a study of cytomegalovirus exposure and HLA in healthy donors. The PCR made use of 60 Vbeta and 13 Jbeta primers. Profiled with immunoSEQ multiplex PCR; TCRdb holds only in-frame clones, not every one. This sample has 150,000 to 200,000 clones, with more than 70% found just once. Specimen: PBMCs. These receptors were taken from a man aged 25-45 years in good health and CMV-seronegative.

V is TRBV11-2 and J is TRBJ2-2; TRBD1 is a possible D gene (6 bases). Trimming pared 5 bases from V and 2 bases from J, leaving 21 bases between. The CDR3 spans 18 residues. Looked up from germline, CDR1 is SGHAT and CDR2 is FQNNGV. CDR3 sequence (DNA): TGTGCCAGCAGCACCCCTAAAGAGACAGGCCTAAACACCGGGGAGCTGTTTTTT. This sequence encodes CASSTPKETGLNTGELFF.

The chain carries TRBV21-1 and TRBJ1-4; TRBD1 is the table's D call, not checked against the DNA. TRBV21-1 is annotated as a pseudogene. The CDR3 runs 15 residues. The chain's CDR3 is CASNTSGVPRGKLFF. In DNA, the CDR3 is TGTGCCAGCAACACCTCCGGAGTGCCCAGGGGAAAACTGTTTTTT.